This passage covers 17 T cell receptor beta chains from one sample sequenced in a study of untreated major depressive disorder. The protocol was immunoSEQ multiplex PCR, while the TCRdb copy is restricted to in-frame clones and leaves out a portion. The sample gives almost 20,000 clones, 85% of which show up once; 0.82% is in the top ten. The sample consisted of CD4+ T cells from PBMCs. These receptors were obtained from a woman aged 30 to 39 in good health.

CDR3 coding DNA: TGTGCCAGCAGTCCCCGGCCGGGGTGGTCACCCCTCCACTTT. Encoded protein: CASSPRPGWSPLHF. V gene TRBV27 combines with J gene TRBJ1-6; D uncertain. CDR3 length: 14 residues. Germline loops: CDR1 MNHEY, CDR2 SMNVEV (reference sequence). V lost 5 bases to trimming and J lost 10 bases, with 15 bases between them.

The chain joins TRBV6-5 to TRBJ2-7, with D perhaps matching TRBD2 (6 bases). The CDR3 consists of 14 residues. V gave up 4 bases and J gave up 0 bases, with 10 bases separating them. The V gene's germline CDR1 is MNHEY and CDR2 SVGAGI. The CDR3: CASSLGLNSYEQYF. The DNA for the CDR3 is TGTGCCAGCAGTTTGGGACTTAACTCCTACGAGCAGTACTTC.

CDR3 loop: CASSPLRGGTEQYF. The CDR3, as DNA: TGTGCCAGCAGTCCGCTTCGGGGGGGAACGGAGCAGTACTTC. The chain joins TRBV2 to TRBJ2-7, with 8 bases lining up with TRBD2. J gave up 7 bases and V 5 bases, and 10 bases lay outside the gene matches. Germline CDR1 is SNHLY and CDR2 is FYNNEI. The CDR3 consists of 14 residues.

The chain combines TRBV7-3 with TRBJ2-1, with 9 bases lining up with TRBD2. Germline V gene sequence: CDR1 SGHTA, CDR2 FQGTGA. This CDR3 has 13 residues. V gave up 5 bases and J gave up 7 bases; unmatched junction bases: 3. CDR3 sequence: CASSPSGRNEQFF. The CDR3 DNA reads as TGTGCCAGCAGCCCCAGCGGGAGGAATGAGCAGTTCTTC.

The J gene is TRBJ2-1, the V gene TRBV28; 9 nucleotides match TRBD2. CDR1 is MDHEN, CDR2 SYDVKM, per germline. This CDR3 has 16 residues. V lost 5 bases to trimming and J lost 5 bases; unmatched junction nucleotides: 10. Here the CDR3 DNA reads TGTGCCAGCAGTATCCAGGGACTAGCAGAAAACAATGAGCAGTTCTTC. It yields the protein CASSIQGLAENNEQFF. The whole variable domain, filled in from reference TRBV28 and TRBJ2-1, reads DVKVTQSSRYLVKRTGEKVFLECVQDMDHENMFWYRQDPGLGLRLIYFSYDVKMKEKGDIPEGYSVSREKKERFSLILESASTNQTSMYLCASSIQGLAENNEQFFGPGTRLTVL.

Only one count was recorded for this clone. The CDR3 DNA reads as TGTGCCAGCAGTTTATCCTTTATGGGGGCGGGGGTCTATGGCTACACCTTC. Protein: CASSLSFMGAGVYGYTF. The chain couples TRBV27 to TRBJ1-2, with D tentatively TRBD1 (6 bases). The CDR3 contains 17 residues. V gave up 0 bases and J gave up 4 bases, with 18 bases separating them. In germline, CDR1 is MNHEY, CDR2 SMNVEV (reference sequence).

Of note for this clone: This sample includes further DNA sequences coding for the same CDR3. The chain employs TRBV11-1 and TRBJ2-5; D gene uncertain. This CDR3 comprises 14 residues. Trimming shortened V by 2 bases and J by 1 base, and 8 bases separated the two germline ends. Germline V gives CDR1 SGHAT, CDR2 FQDESV (reference sequence). CDR3: CASSLRSAQETQYF. The CDR3 DNA follows: TGTGCCAGCAGCTTAAGGTCAGCCCAAGAGACCCAGTACTTC.

The V call is TRBV5-4, the J call TRBJ2-7, with 14 positions matching TRBD2. CDR1 is SGHNT and CDR2 is YYREEE in the germline V gene (reference sequence). V gave up 4 bases and J gave up 4 bases; unmatched junction bases: 4. This CDR3 region has 15 residues. CDR3 amino acids: CASSRGLAGAYEQYF. CDR3 sequence (DNA): TGTGCCAGCAGCAGGGGACTAGCGGGGGCATACGAGCAGTACTTC. The full variable domain, with the rest looked up from reference TRBV5-4 and TRBJ2-7, is ETGVTQSPTHLIKTRGQQVTLRCSSQSGHNTVSWYQQALGQGPQFIFQYYREEENGRGNFPPRFSGLQFPNYSSELNVNALELDDSALYLCASSRGLAGAYEQYFGPGTRLTVT.

The chain joins TRBV4-3 to TRBJ2-2; D is ambiguous. Germline CDR1 and CDR2: LGHNA and YSLEER. Trimming pared 5 bases from V and 0 bases from J, leaving 7 bases between. The CDR3 is 14 amino acids. In nucleotides, the CDR3 is TGCGCCAGCAGCTACCTCTCGAACACCGGGGAGCTGTTTTTT. It encodes CASSYLSNTGELFF.

The chain combines TRBV30 with TRBJ2-5; D possibly corresponds to TRBD2 (6 bases). Between the trimmed V and J ends, which lost 2 bases and 2 bases, there was a span of 12 bases. The CDR3 length is 14 residues. Germline CDR1 GTSNPN, CDR2 SVGIG (reference sequence). CDR3 sequence (DNA): TGTGCCTGGAGTCGTGCGGGATTACAAGAGACCCAGTACTTC. Protein product: CAWSRAGLQETQYF.

This clone was detected only a few times. The gene calls are TRBV20-1 and TRBJ1-1; D is unresolved. Germline loops: CDR1 DFQATT, CDR2 SNEGSKA (reference sequence). This CDR3 is built from 11 residues. The germline V and J ends were trimmed by 4 bases and 1 base, with 4 bases remaining between them. For the CDR3, the DNA is TGCAGTGCTACAGGGAACACTGAAGCTTTCTTT. It yields the protein CSATGNTEAFF.

The chain couples TRBV2 to TRBJ2-2; TRBD2 matches at 9 bases. Unmatched junction bases numbered 6, after V lost 5 bases and J lost 5 bases. The CDR3 contains 15 residues. CDR1 SNHLY and CDR2 FYNNEI come from the germline V gene. This chain's CDR3 is CASSPSGTRTGELFF. The CDR3 bases are TGTGCCAGCAGTCCTAGCGGGACGAGAACCGGGGAGCTGTTTTTT.

The chain combines TRBV6-5 with TRBJ1-5; 7 positions agree with TRBD1. CDR3 length equals 15 residues. J lost 6 bases, V lost 5 bases, and 10 bases had no gene match. In germline, CDR1 is MNHEY, CDR2 SVGAGI. In nucleotides, the CDR3 is TGTGCCAGCAGTCCCACCTACAGGGGTGTTCAGCCCCAGCATTTT. Protein: CASSPTYRGVQPQHF.

The chain joins TRBV4-3 to TRBJ1-4; tentative D call: TRBD1 (6 bases). Germline V gene data show CDR1 as LGHNA and CDR2 as YSLEER. Trimming shortened V by 4 bases and J by 8 bases, and 23 bases separated the two germline ends. CDR3 size: 17 residues. Here the CDR3 DNA reads TGCGCCAGCAGCCTACAAAAAGAGGGGGACGGAGGGGAAAAACTGTTTTTT. Translation gives CASSLQKEGDGGEKLFF.

The V gene is TRBV2, the J gene TRBJ2-1; no definite D call. The CDR3 runs to 12 residues. Trimming left V 2 bases short and J 8 bases short, with 7 bases between. Germline CDR1 reads SNHLY; CDR2 reads FYNNEI. CDR3 in amino acids: CASSESGHEQFF. CDR3 coding DNA: TGTGCCAGCAGTGAAAGTGGCCATGAGCAGTTCTTC. The entire variable domain, with the rest obtained from reference TRBV2 and TRBJ2-1, is as follows: EPEVTQTPSHQVTQMGQEVILRCVPISNHLYFYWYRQILGQKVEFLVSFYNNEISEKSEIFDDQFSVERPDGSNFTLKIRSTKLEDSAMYFCASSESGHEQFFGPGTRLTVL.

V usage is TRBV14 and J usage is TRBJ1-4, with D unresolved. The CDR3 runs to 12 residues. Germline values: CDR1 SGHDN, CDR2 FVKESK. The V gene lost 4 bases and the J gene lost 5 bases, with 5 bases spanning the gap. The CDR3 DNA reads as TGTGCCAGCAGCCTATTCAATGAAAAACTGTTTTTT. As protein: CASSLFNEKLFF.

The chain is built from TRBV5-1 and TRBJ2-1; D uncertain. The CDR3 extends over 15 amino acids. Trimming pared 2 bases from V and 0 bases from J, leaving 9 bases between. Germline CDR1 reads SGHRS; CDR2 reads YFSETQ. CDR3 sequence (DNA): TGCGCCAGCAGCTTCGACGGTCACTCCTACAATGAGCAGTTCTTC. Its translation is CASSFDGHSYNEQFF. Variable domain in full (rest from reference TRBV5-1 and TRBJ2-1): KAGVTQTPRYLIKTRGQQVTLSCSPISGHRSVSWYQQTPGQGLQFLFEYFSETQRNKGNFPGRFSGRQFSNSRSEMNVSTLELGDSALYLCASSFDGHSYNEQFFGPGTRLTVL.